Below, one TCR beta chain is given with its context. This clonotype was picked up many times. It has no known antigen specificity. Base quality data are lacking; no much larger clone is found one base away. The sample is drawn from a study of human T cells and chemical hapten exposure (dated by TCRdb to the early 2020s). A note on the overall study: For sensitization, 2% DPC in acetone was applied to an approximately 2 cm by approximately 2 cm area of upper inner arm skin. Patients additionally received weekly therapeutic DPC doses to the scalp throughout the approximately 25-week study period. Patch testing was performed on the upper back with Finn chambers containing 0.01% DPC, and the patch tests were scored after 6 days according to International Contact Dermatitis Research Group standards. Most of the patients in the cohort were female, and the cohort covered alopecia areata with under or over 50% scalp involvement, alopecia totalis and alopecia universalis. Libraries were pooled for sequencing, and variation in per-sample TCR yields was attributed mainly to small differences in library volumes within the pool. Peripheral blood TCR repertoire changes were tracked in vivo in alopecia patients during primary and secondary sensitization to the hapten diphenylcyclopropenone (DPC). Blood samples were taken from patients before sensitization (week 0) and then at 2, 6 and about 24 weeks after DPC sensitization. Approximately 28 alopecia patients gave blood for TCR sequencing at one to four time points (pre-sensitization, 2, 6 and 24 weeks). Broader findings and caveats from the paper: Patch test score correlated positively with the number of PT1 expanded TCRs, reaching significance at thresholds 8, 16 and 32 but not at 4. No change with DPC sensitization was found in the number of TCRs above 1 in 1000 frequency, and no evidence of global repertoire structure alterations was found. Because every patient had alopecia, a presumed autoimmune disease, the patients' immune response might differ from that of healthy individuals. After repeated subsampling, the strength of the expansion versus patch-test correlation and the threshold at which it became significant changed. Expanded TCRs formed significantly more large CDR3 similarity clusters than pre-sensitization or healthy control sets, consistent with antigen-driven responses.

Library generation was performed with RACE. Sequencing instrument: NextSeq 500. During library preparation, unique molecular identifiers were attached to individual cDNA molecules so that TCRs could be counted in a quantitative, reproducible way. Both TCR alpha and TCR beta chains were sequenced from each blood RNA sample. The authors' analysis ran thus. Samples had a median of roughly 99,000 TCRs, with a range from roughly 23,224 to 700,000. The Decombinator software suite was used to annotate V, J and CDR3 in the TCR reads. To make PS versus PT1 abundance plots, every sample was subsampled to the same number of TCRs (28,000). Expanded TCRs were defined as absent before sensitization and observed at least eight times at the 2-week time point. Using fastp at Q25 and MiXCR, TCRdb reprocessed the public reads and kept productive beta chains. Rows with a matching CDR3 protein are joined into one entry that keeps the most common DNA and genes. These V and J calls derive from TCRdb rather than the authors' analysis. This sample lists some 59,000 distinct CDR3 sequences; about 10% were detected once. The ten largest clones capture roughly 4.3% of the sample.

The germline V gene specifies SNHLY as CDR1 and FYNNEI as CDR2. The CDR3 spans 14 residues, from the cysteine through the phenylalanine. The sequence is cut down to CDR3 DNA, 42 bases in frame from base 1. At the junction V is shortened by 5 bases and J by 1 base; bases outside the gene matches: 1. The time point label for this specimen denotes: pre-sensitization, week 0. This specimen's treatment or condition label, per the study, means: therapeutic diphenylcyclopropenone sensitization with weekly scalp DPC. Blood at each patch-test visit was drawn before the patch test was applied. Patients were eligible if aged 18 to 70, diagnosed with alopecia and judged suitable for DPC therapy, and pregnant patients were excluded. Total RNA was extracted from unfractionated whole blood collected in Tempus Blood RNA tubes.

The V and J genes are TRBV2 and TRBJ1-1, and TRBD1 matches 10 of the central bases. Here the sequenced sample was whole blood, taken in connection with sensitization to the hapten diphenylcyclopropenone (DPC). The sequence derives from a woman in her forties with alopecia areata. Some clones in this sample may be carry-over from other donors' samples. The CDR3 protein is CASSRTGGNTEAFF. The bases are TGTGCCAGCAGTCGGACAGGGGGGAACACTGAAGCTTTCTTT.